The 29 T cell receptor beta chains reported below all come from one sample, sequenced in a study of blood T cell repertoires in COVID-19. Profiling relied on immunoSEQ multiplex PCR, and the TCRdb table lists in-frame clones only, not all of them. The sample yields around 60,000 clones, around 87% seen once. Sequencing input: peripheral blood. The receptor source for this set is a human donor in a cohort sampled during active COVID-19.

This chain connects TRBV7-2 to TRBJ2-1; 8 bases are shared with TRBD2. After removal of 2 bases from V and 11 bases from J, the junction contained 11 bases not matched to a gene. Looked up from germline, CDR1 is SGHTA and CDR2 is FQGNSA. CDR3 length equals 15 residues. This chain's CDR3 is CASSLTGGEGRKQFF. CDR3 nucleotides: TGTGCCAGCAGCTTAACGGGAGGGGAGGGGAGGAAGCAGTTCTTC.

The chain employs TRBV6-5 and TRBJ1-1; 10 nucleotides agree with TRBD1. J lost 3 bases, V lost 4 bases, and 2 bases had no gene match. Germline V gene data show CDR1 as MNHEY and CDR2 as SVGAGI. The CDR3 is 14 amino acids. CDR3 in amino acids: CASSWTGGDTEAFF. The CDR3 region has the DNA TGTGCCAGCAGTTGGACAGGGGGAGACACTGAAGCTTTCTTT.

The CDR3 sequence is CSVDAFSRDRVYGYTF. CDR3 in DNA: TGCAGCGTTGATGCCTTCAGCCGGGACAGGGTCTATGGCTACACCTTC. The chain recombines TRBV29-1 with TRBJ1-2; 9 bases map to TRBD1. V gave up 3 bases and J gave up 4 bases; unmatched junction bases: 12. The CDR3 consists of 16 residues. Germline CDR1 reads SQVTM; CDR2 reads ANQGSEA.

V is TRBV2 and J is TRBJ2-1; D is undetermined. CDR3 size: 12 residues. Trimming took 6 bases from V and 5 from J, leaving 8 bases between them. Germline V CDR1 and CDR2: SNHLY, FYNNEI. The CDR3: CASRWADNEQFF. The CDR3 DNA reads as TGTGCCAGCAGATGGGCTGACAATGAGCAGTTCTTC.

V gene TRBV5-4 combines with J gene TRBJ2-3, with 8 bases fitting TRBD1. The germline CDR1 and CDR2 sequences are SGHNT and YYREEE (reference sequence). V trimming: 3 bases; J trimming: 2 bases; junction bases outside the gene matches: 2. The CDR3 length is 14 residues. Written as DNA, the CDR3 is TGTGCCAGCAGCTCGACAGGGGCCACAGATACGCAGTATTTT. Protein: CASSSTGATDTQYF.

The rearrangement joins TRBV6-2 or TRBV6-3 to TRBJ2-3; 9 bases are a match to TRBD2. The CDR3 runs to 16 residues. The ends lost 6 bases at V and 3 bases at J; junction bases unmatched: 10. In germline, CDR1 is MNHEY, CDR2 SVGEGT. CDR3 DNA sequence: TGTGCCAGCAGCCCCCTTAGCGGGAGCGGAACAGATACGCAGTATTTT. Its translation: CASSPLSGSGTDTQYF.

This chain links TRBV19 with TRBJ2-1; 8 bases fit TRBD1. From germline, CDR1 is LNHDA and CDR2 SQIVND (reference sequence). The CDR3 runs to 15 residues. The ends lost 3 bases at V and 1 base at J; junction bases unmatched: 2. In nucleotides, the CDR3 is TGTGCCAGTAGTATCGGGACAGGTTCCTACAATGAGCAGTTCTTC. It is translated as CASSIGTGSYNEQFF.

The count of this clone is one. The chain recombines TRBV28 with TRBJ2-7; D is unclear. Germline values: CDR1 MDHEN, CDR2 SYDVKM. V shed 4 bases and J shed 0 bases, with 13 bases lying between them. The CDR3 covers 15 residues. The CDR3 spells CASSSYRKLSYEQYF. The CDR3 DNA reads as TGTGCCAGCAGTTCTTATCGCAAGCTCTCCTACGAGCAGTACTTC.

This clone was seen once. The rearrangement links TRBV27 to TRBJ2-3; a weak D match, TRBD1 (6 bases). Trimming took 5 bases from V and 7 from J, leaving 13 bases between them. The CDR3 has 13 amino acids. In germline, CDR1 is MNHEY, CDR2 SMNVEV (reference sequence). CDR3 loop: CASSLGHDNTQYF. The CDR3 bases are TGTGCCAGCAGTCTGGGACACGACAATACGCAGTATTTT.

Comment on this clone: One end of the junction is discordant with germline, which a read error may explain. This rearrangement joins TRBV12-3 or TRBV12-4 to TRBJ1-1; no reliable D call. The CDR3 extends over 13 amino acids. The CDR3 reads CASSTNEDLPEGF. In DNA, the CDR3 is TGTGCCAGCAGTACTAATGAGGACCTACCCGAGGGCTTT.

CDR3 sequence reads: CASSYSGAPDTQYF. The DNA for the CDR3 is TGTGCCAGCAGTTACTCGGGAGCTCCAGATACGCAGTATTTT. The chain is built from TRBV6-2 or TRBV6-3 and TRBJ2-3; TRBD2 is a possible D gene (5 bases). CDR3 length equals 14 residues. The V end was cut by 0 bases, the J end by 4 bases, with 8 bases between. CDR1 and CDR2 from the germline V gene are MNHEY and SVGEGT.

The V call is TRBV15, the J call TRBJ1-1; 8 bases map to TRBD1. J lost 6 bases, V lost 10 bases, and 16 bases had no gene match. Germline CDR1 is LNHNV and CDR2 is YYDKDF (reference sequence). The CDR3 consists of 15 residues. Here the CDR3 reads CAITEAGGYRAEAFF. CDR3 coding DNA: TGTGCCATCACCGAGGCAGGGGGCTATCGAGCTGAAGCTTTCTTT.

This rearrangement joins TRBV30 to TRBJ1-3, with 8 bases matching TRBD1. J was trimmed by 3 bases and V by 8 bases; bases with no gene match: 3. The germline CDR1 and CDR2 sequences are GTSNPN and SVGIG (reference sequence). The CDR3 contains 12 residues. CDR3 protein: CAQDRGGNTIYF. Here the CDR3 DNA reads TGTGCCCAAGACAGGGGTGGAAACACCATATATTTT.

The V call is TRBV6-4, the J call TRBJ2-1; 13 bases match TRBD2. Germline V lookup: CDR1 MRHNA, CDR2 SNTAGT. CDR3 size: 19 residues. V was clipped by 5 bases and J by 5 bases; unmatched bases: 15. In nucleotides, the CDR3 is TGTGCCAGCAGTTCCGTCCCGATAGGGACTAGCGGGATGAACAATGAGCAGTTCTTC. Translating it yields CASSSVPIGTSGMNNEQFF.

The V call is TRBV7-9, the J call TRBJ2-7, with TRBD1 identical over 8 bases. V trimming: 4 bases; J trimming: 5 bases; junction bases outside the gene matches: 4. Germline loops: CDR1 SEHNR, CDR2 FQNEAQ (reference sequence). The CDR3 consists of 13 residues. The CDR3 reads CASSSDRVNEQYF. The CDR3 DNA reads as TGTGCCAGCAGCTCGGACAGGGTGAACGAGCAGTACTTC.

The V gene is TRBV2, the J gene TRBJ2-1, with 8 bases lining up with TRBD2. V was pared by 1 base and J by 8 bases, with 7 bases of the junction left unmatched. This CDR3 contains 15 residues. Germline V lookup: CDR1 SNHLY, CDR2 FYNNEI. The CDR3 bases are TGTGCCAGCAGTGAAGGAGCGGGAGCTGCGGATGAGCAGTTCTTC. The encoded protein is CASSEGAGAADEQFF.

The chain uses TRBV12-3 or TRBV12-4 and TRBJ1-1, with 8 bases that match TRBD1. J was trimmed by 12 bases and V by 7 bases; bases with no gene match: 13. The CDR3 runs to 13 residues. The CDR3 reads CASNPGTGSATFF. In nucleotides, the CDR3 is TGTGCCAGCAATCCCGGGACAGGTTCGGCAACTTTCTTT.

Only one count was recorded for this clone. The V and J genes are TRBV5-1 and TRBJ2-1; 8 positions match TRBD1. CDR1 is SGHRS and CDR2 is YFSETQ in the germline V gene. This CDR3 region has 15 residues. The V and J ends lost 5 bases and 0 bases, in that order; junction bases with no gene match: 4. The CDR3 bases are TGCGCCAGCAGTCAGGGACAGGTCTCCTACAATGAGCAGTTCTTC. The encoded protein is CASSQGQVSYNEQFF.

The chain joins TRBV2 to TRBJ1-1, with a possible D match to TRBD1 (5 bases). With 4 bases removed from V and 2 bases from J, the gap between germline ends came to 11 bases. The CDR3 covers 14 residues. The germline gives CDR1 SNHLY, CDR2 FYNNEI. This CDR3 is CASSVRGDNTEAFF. The CDR3 DNA is TGTGCCAGCAGTGTAAGGGGTGATAACACTGAAGCTTTCTTT.

This clone was observed a few times. The chain carries TRBV9 and TRBJ1-5; TRBD1 is a possible D gene (5 bases). Trimming removed 3 bases at V and 3 bases at J, with 10 bases between. Germline CDR1 SGDLS, CDR2 YYNGEE. The CDR3 runs to 14 residues. The CDR3 reads CASSDGGLNQPQHF. The DNA of the CDR3 is TGTGCCAGCAGCGATGGGGGACTCAATCAGCCCCAGCATTTT.

The chain links TRBV29-1 to TRBJ2-3, with D perhaps TRBD1 (5 bases). Trimming took off 6 bases at V and 0 bases at J, with 13 bases between the two ends. CDR1 is SQVTM and CDR2 is ANQGSEA in the germline V gene. This CDR3 has 14 residues. The chain's CDR3 is CSVLRADSTDTQYF. The DNA of the CDR3 is TGCAGCGTCCTCAGGGCCGATAGCACAGATACGCAGTATTTT.

This clone was counted a single time. The chain employs TRBV4-1 and TRBJ1-2, with TRBD1 matching 10 bases. Unmatched junction bases numbered 10, after V lost 4 bases and J lost 2 bases. The CDR3 contains 17 residues. Germline loops: CDR1 MGHRA, CDR2 YSYEKL. The CDR3 protein is CASSLTGTGALNYGYTF. CDR3 DNA sequence: TGCGCCAGCAGCCTAACAGGGACAGGGGCCCTAAACTATGGCTACACCTTC.

The chain is built from TRBV15 and TRBJ2-1, with 10 positions matching TRBD2. The CDR3 totals 16 residues. Germline lookup yields CDR1 LNHNV and CDR2 YYDKDF (reference sequence). Trimming at V came to 1 base and at J to 4 bases, leaving 4 bases not matched to a gene. CDR3 sequence reads: CATSRVGLAAYNEQFF. The CDR3 coding sequence is TGTGCCACCAGCAGAGTAGGACTAGCGGCGTACAATGAGCAGTTCTTC.

V is TRBV19 and J is TRBJ1-5; D is uncertain. CDR3 length equals 12 residues. Deletions cut 5 bases from V and 7 bases from J, with 9 bases between. Germline lookup yields CDR1 LNHDA and CDR2 SQIVND (reference sequence). In DNA, the CDR3 is TGTGCCAGTAGTGCGATGTACCAGCCCCAGCATTTT. Protein: CASSAMYQPQHF. The full variable domain, in which reference TRBV19 and TRBJ1-5 provide the parts outside the CDR3, is DGGITQSPKYLFRKEGQNVTLSCEQNLNHDAMYWYRQDPGQGLRLIYYSQIVNDFQKGDIAEGYSVSREKKESFPLTVTSAQKNPTAFYLCASSAMYQPQHFGDGTRLSIL.

V and J are TRBV27 and TRBJ1-1; 10 positions match TRBD1. The CDR3 length is 14 residues. CDR1 is MNHEY and CDR2 is SMNVEV in the germline V gene (reference sequence). V shed 5 bases and J 8 bases; nucleotides not matched to a gene: 8. This chain's CDR3 is CASSPGQGSGEAFF. As DNA, the CDR3 is TGTGCCAGCAGTCCGGGACAGGGGAGTGGGGAAGCTTTCTTT.

The chain links TRBV19 to TRBJ1-2, with a weak D call TRBD1 (5 bases). The V gene lost 1 base and the J gene lost 1 base, with 10 bases spanning the gap. Germline CDR1 LNHDA, CDR2 SQIVND (reference sequence). The CDR3 is made up of 15 amino acids. The CDR3 nucleotides read TGTGCCAGTAGTATAGCCGGGGGAGGTAACTATGGCTACACCTTC. As protein: CASSIAGGGNYGYTF.

The chain couples TRBV23-1 to TRBJ2-7; 9 nucleotides line up with TRBD1. TRBV23-1 is an ORF; its function is uncertain. V shed 6 bases, J shed 2 bases, and the junction held 8 bases outside the gene matches. The CDR3 is 15 residues long. The CDR3 region is CASSHRGPETYEQYF. The CDR3 DNA sequence: TGCGCCAGCAGCCACAGGGGGCCCGAAACCTACGAGCAGTACTTC.

The rearrangement uses TRBV7-6 and TRBJ2-2; 10 bases line up with TRBD2. The CDR3 has 15 residues. Trimming removed 4 bases from V and 6 bases from J; junction bases left unmatched: 5. Per germline, CDR1 SGHVS and CDR2 FNYEAQ. The CDR3 sequence is CASSYIAGGSGELFF. The CDR3 coding sequence is TGTGCCAGCAGCTATATAGCGGGAGGTTCCGGGGAGCTGTTTTTT.

The V gene is TRBV7-9, the J gene TRBJ1-1, with 7 positions matching TRBD1. The junction had 11 bases not matched to a gene; V was cut back by 4 bases and J by 0 bases. Germline CDR1 and CDR2: SEHNR and FQNEAQ (reference sequence). CDR3 length: 17 amino acids. The CDR3 DNA follows: TGTGCCAGCAGCTCAACCTCAAAGGGGGCCATGAACACTGAAGCTTTCTTT. It translates to CASSSTSKGAMNTEAFF.